Sequencing of this TCR beta chain was carried out in a study of T cell repertoires in cytomegalovirus infection. Study in general: The public TCR beta signatures pointed to both CMV infection and matching HLA type. Regarding the study as a whole: Individuals carrying CMV plus the relevant HLA were identified by cumulative frequency of public TCR beta families. In two of eight donors, the top clonotype was HLA-C-restricted CMV-specific.

This CDR3 spans 13 amino acids. Between the trimmed V and J ends, which lost 7 bases and 5 bases, there was a span of 15 bases. The germline CDR1 and CDR2 sequences are SQVTM and ANQGSEA. This clonotype was seen only a few times. The target antigen is unknown. MiXCR, run by TCRdb on the reads, gives a single entry per CDR3 protein. The sample holds under 850,000 distinct CDR3 sequences; 35% to 40% are singletons and the top ten take under 3%. The sequencing input was PBMCs. This TCR derives from a human donor in good health (CMV status not recorded). Some clones in this sample may be carry-over from other donors' samples. J is TRBJ1-5 and V is TRBV29-1, with a weak D call TRBD1 (6 bases). The CDR3 DNA is TGCAGCGCTTCAAATGGGGGCGATCAGCCCCAGCATTTT. Translated, it gives CSASNGGDQPQHF.